This T cell receptor (beta chain) was observed in a study of blood T cell repertoires in COVID-19. This clone was observed a single time. V lost 2 bases and J lost 9, with 10 bases in between. The germline V gene has CDR1 MNHEY and CDR2 SVGAGI. The CDR3 is 13 amino acids. The repertoire was sequenced with immunoSEQ multiplex PCR; TCRdb's copy has only in-frame clones and lacks some. The sample records 60,000 to 75,000 clones, about nine tenths being singletons. The chain uses TRBV6-5 and TRBJ2-2, with a tentative D call TRBD2 (6 bases). Sequencing was performed on peripheral blood. The clonotype was recovered from a man aged 30 to 45 with acute or convalescent COVID-19. The chain's CDR3 is CASSYGRFRELFF. The CDR3 DNA follows: TGTGCCAGCAGTTACGGGAGGTTCCGGGAGCTGTTTTTT.